Each of the 20 T cell receptor beta chains below was sequenced from the same sample in a study of OX40 agonist ivuxolimab in advanced cancers. Generated by immunoSEQ multiplex PCR, the TCRdb table keeps only in-frame clones and is missing some. The sample records around 40,000 clones, 85% to 90% being singletons. The sequenced sample was CD4+ or CD8+ T cells sorted from blood, obtained in a trial of the OX40 agonist ivuxolimab. These receptors all stem from an adult with an advanced solid tumor such as melanoma, head and neck, liver or kidney cancer.

This rearrangement joins TRBV27 to TRBJ1-1; 8 nucleotides align to TRBD1. The CDR3 length is 14 residues. Germline-derived CDR1 and CDR2 are MNHEY and SMNVEV (reference sequence). V lost 3 bases and J lost 10; bases outside the gene matches: 10. Here the CDR3 reads CASSFRNRGLGAFF. The CDR3, as DNA: TGTGCCAGCAGTTTCCGTAACAGGGGGTTGGGAGCTTTCTTT.

This clone showed up just once. V is TRBV30 and J is TRBJ1-5, with 7 positions matching TRBD1. V shed 0 bases, J shed 2 bases, and the junction held 1 base outside the gene matches. This CDR3 is built from 14 residues. CDR1 is GTSNPN, CDR2 SVGIG, per germline (reference sequence). DNA for the CDR3: TGTGCCTGGAGTGTAGGACAGGGCAATCAGCCCCAGCATTTT. This encodes CAWSVGQGNQPQHF.

This chain joins TRBV7-9 and TRBJ2-1, with 7 nucleotides matching TRBD2. The CDR3 is made up of 15 amino acids. Germline CDR1 is SEHNR and CDR2 is FQNEAQ (reference sequence). J was trimmed by 2 bases and V by 1 base; bases with no gene match: 2. CDR3 residues: CASSLGRGTYNEQFF. Here the CDR3 DNA reads TGTGCCAGCAGCTTAGGGCGGGGGACCTACAATGAGCAGTTCTTC.

The gene calls are TRBV7-9 and TRBJ2-2; the match to TRBD1 covers 10 bases. The V gene end was trimmed by 3 bases and the J gene end by 1 base; junction bases not matched to a gene: 5. This CDR3 region has 17 residues. CDR1 and CDR2 (germline): SEHNR, FQNEAQ (reference sequence). The CDR3 loop reads CASSFSWDRGNTGELFF. The CDR3 DNA sequence: TGTGCCAGCAGCTTCTCGTGGGACAGGGGGAACACCGGGGAGCTGTTTTTT.

The chain joins TRBV4-1 to TRBJ2-1; possible D gene TRBD2, 6 bases. CDR1 and CDR2 from the germline V gene are MGHRA and YSYEKL. This CDR3 is built from 16 residues. Trimming removed 0 bases at V and 3 bases at J, with 12 bases between. The CDR3 bases are TGCGCCAGCAGCCAAGAGCTCGCGGGATACTACAATGAGCAGTTCTTC. This encodes CASSQELAGYYNEQFF.

This chain joins TRBV27 and TRBJ1-2; 7 bases agree with TRBD1. The CDR3 spans 21 residues. After removal of 6 bases from V and 8 bases from J, the junction contained 33 bases not matched to a gene. Per germline, CDR1 MNHEY and CDR2 SMNVEV (reference sequence). The CDR3 sequence is CASRSSRVGVMTGTLAGGYTF. The CDR3 nucleotides are TGTGCCAGCAGGTCCTCTCGAGTGGGGGTGATGACAGGGACTTTGGCAGGGGGCTACACCTTC.

This chain connects TRBV30 to TRBJ1-4; D perhaps matches TRBD1 (5 bases). Deletions cut 1 base from V and 9 bases from J, with 12 bases between. Germline V gene lookup returns CDR1 GTSNPN and CDR2 SVGIG (reference sequence). The CDR3 has 13 amino acids. The DNA of the CDR3 is TGTGCCTGGAGTGGAGCCGGGGGGAAAAAACTGTTTTTT. This sequence encodes CAWSGAGGKKLFF.

The chain couples TRBV13 to TRBJ2-2; 7 bases match TRBD1. V was clipped by 5 bases and J by 4 bases; unmatched bases: 16. The CDR3 is 18 amino acids. The germline gives CDR1 PRHDT, CDR2 FYEKMQ (reference sequence). CDR3 sequence (DNA): TGTGCCAGCAGCAGCCCTTTAGGGGGCGGATCGAGCACCGGGGAGCTGTTTTTT. Its translation is CASSSPLGGGSSTGELFF.

This chain links TRBV27 with TRBJ2-1; D may correspond to TRBD1 or TRBD2 (5 bases each). V shed 2 bases and J shed 8 bases, with 16 bases lying between them. The CDR3 runs 15 residues. Germline CDR1 MNHEY, CDR2 SMNVEV (reference sequence). CDR3 DNA: TGTGCCAGCAGTTTAGGGCAGTACATGGGGGATGAGCAGTTCTTC. It codes for CASSLGQYMGDEQFF.

CDR3: CASSLGTGADEQYF. In DNA, the CDR3 is TGTGCCAGCAGCCTGGGGACAGGGGCAGACGAGCAGTACTTC. The chain combines TRBV11-3 with TRBJ2-7; 10 nucleotides line up with TRBD1. With V trimmed by 5 bases and J by 5 bases, 6 bases remained unmatched. There are 14 residues in the CDR3. Germline CDR1 is SGHNT and CDR2 is YENEEA.

The rearrangement links TRBV9 to TRBJ1-6; D gene ambiguous. The germline gives CDR1 SGDLS, CDR2 YYNGEE. CDR3 size: 12 residues. V lost 4 bases and J lost 18, with 17 bases in between. CDR3 protein: CASSPVDVVNHF. The CDR3 coding sequence is TGTGCCAGCAGCCCCGTGGACGTGGTAAACCACTTT.

V usage is TRBV19 and J usage is TRBJ2-1; 7 bases agree with TRBD2. The CDR3 spans 12 residues. After removal of 6 bases from V and 12 bases from J, the junction contained 8 bases not matched to a gene. The germline gives CDR1 LNHDA, CDR2 SQIVND (reference sequence). The CDR3 is CASRPPGGGQFF. CDR3 bases: TGTGCCAGTAGGCCCCCTGGGGGGGGGCAGTTCTTC. Using reference TRBV19 and TRBJ2-1 for the parts outside the CDR3, the full variable domain is DGGITQSPKYLFRKEGQNVTLSCEQNLNHDAMYWYRQDPGQGLRLIYYSQIVNDFQKGDIAEGYSVSREKKESFPLTVTSAQKNPTAFYLCASRPPGGGQFFGPGTRLTVL.

V usage is TRBV11-2 and J usage is TRBJ2-2; the D gene is possibly TRBD1 (6 bases). The CDR3 has 15 residues. CDR1 is SGHAT, CDR2 FQNNGV, per germline. With 4 bases removed from V and 0 bases from J, the gap between germline ends came to 9 bases. This CDR3 is CASSYREPNTGELFF. The CDR3, as DNA: TGTGCCAGCAGCTACAGGGAGCCGAACACCGGGGAGCTGTTTTTT.

As to this clone: This may come from a read error, since a much larger clone is one base off. The chain recombines TRBV29-1 with TRBJ2-5; 8 bases are a match to TRBD1. The DNA end is a closer match to TRBJ2-7, so the J assignment may be wrong. There are 13 residues in the CDR3. The V gene's germline CDR1 is SQVTM and CDR2 ANQGSEA. The CDR3 bases are TGCAGCGTTGAAGAAGACAGGGGCAACGAGCAGTACTTC. Translated: CSVEEDRGNEQYF.

The gene calls are TRBV15 and TRBJ2-2; D may be TRBD2 (7 bases). This CDR3 region has 16 residues. The germline gives CDR1 LNHNV, CDR2 YYDKDF (reference sequence). V shed 0 bases and J shed 5 bases, with 13 bases lying between them. The CDR3 reads CATSRDGGARTGELFF. DNA of the CDR3: TGTGCCACCAGCAGAGATGGGGGGGCCCGAACCGGGGAGCTGTTTTTT.

This sequence joins TRBV28 and TRBJ2-5, with D uncertain. V was shortened by 6 bases and J by 1 base, with 12 bases between the two germline ends. CDR3 length: 14 amino acids. Per the germline V gene, CDR1 is MDHEN and CDR2 is SYDVKM. In nucleotides, the CDR3 is TGTGCCAGCAGACCCCCCAGGTTCCAAGAGACCCAGTACTTC. This sequence encodes CASRPPRFQETQYF.

This clone was counted a single time. The V call is TRBV6-1, the J call TRBJ2-7; no firm D call. Trimming left V 6 bases short and J 4 bases short, with 4 bases between. This CDR3 has 10 amino acids. The germline gives CDR1 MNHNS, CDR2 SASEGT. The CDR3 reads CASSAYEQYF. The CDR3 DNA is TGTGCCAGCAGCGCGTACGAGCAGTACTTC.

The chain carries TRBV4-2 and TRBJ2-3; tentatively, D is TRBD2 (6 bases). Germline V gene sequence: CDR1 LGHNA, CDR2 YNFKEQ. Trimming removed 0 bases from V and 4 bases from J, with 11 bases in between. The CDR3 loop spans 15 amino acids. Written as DNA, the CDR3 is TGTGCCAGCAGCCAAGAGGTCCCGGGAGCAGATACGCAGTATTTT. It translates to CASSQEVPGADTQYF.

The rearrangement links TRBV10-1 to TRBJ2-1; D gene unclear. The CDR3 has 13 amino acids. Germline loops: CDR1 WNHNN, CDR2 SYGVQD (reference sequence). Trimming took 4 bases from V and 13 from J, leaving 17 bases between them. The CDR3 reads CASSALGRVEQFF. The CDR3 DNA follows: TGCGCCAGCAGTGCCCTTGGTAGGGTCGAACAGTTCTTC.

The genes are TRBV6-6 and TRBJ2-7, with D possibly TRBD2 on 6 matching bases. The V end lost 3 bases, the J end lost 3 bases, and 9 bases lay between the germline ends. CDR3 length equals 13 residues. CDR1 and CDR2 (germline): MNHNY, SVGAGI (reference sequence). The CDR3 is CASSYAGNYEQYF. The DNA for the CDR3 is TGTGCCAGCAGTTATGCGGGAAACTACGAGCAGTACTTC.